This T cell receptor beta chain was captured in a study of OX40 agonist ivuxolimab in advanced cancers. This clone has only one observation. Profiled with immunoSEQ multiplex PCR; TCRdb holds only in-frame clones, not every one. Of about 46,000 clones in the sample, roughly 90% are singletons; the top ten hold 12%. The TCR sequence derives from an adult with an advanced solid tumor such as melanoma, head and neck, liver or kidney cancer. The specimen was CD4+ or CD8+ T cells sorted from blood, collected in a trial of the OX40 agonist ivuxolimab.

The CDR3 is CASFGDSSTDTQYF. Written as DNA, the CDR3 is TGTGCCAGCTTCGGGGACTCTAGCACAGATACGCAGTATTTT. The chain links TRBV6-6 to TRBJ2-3, with D maybe TRBD2 (6 bases). The CDR3 totals 14 residues. Germline lookup yields CDR1 MNHNY and CDR2 SVGAGI (reference sequence). The germline V and J ends were trimmed by 8 bases and 0 bases, with 12 bases remaining between them.